This TCR beta chain was sequenced during a study of blood T cell repertoires in COVID-19. The CDR3 has 16 residues. V was cut by 1 base and J by 6 bases, with 16 bases left in between. Germline assignment: CDR1 SGHVS and CDR2 FQNEAQ. This clone was detected once. The repertoire was sequenced with immunoSEQ multiplex PCR; TCRdb's copy has only in-frame clones and lacks some. Here the sample spans roughly 150,000 clones, 85% to 90% being singletons. The sample was peripheral blood. This chain uses TRBV7-8 with TRBJ2-4; TRBD1 might be the D (6 bases). This TCR was sampled from a man in his sixties with active or convalescent COVID-19. The CDR3, as DNA: TGTGCCAGCAGCTTAGAGGGGCGGTCCAGGGGAAACATTCAGTACTTC. Translation gives CASSLEGRSRGNIQYF. Based on the CDR3 plus reference TRBV7-8 and TRBJ2-4, the full variable domain is GAGVSQSPRYKVAKRGQDVALRCDPISGHVSLFWYQQALGQGPEFLTYFQNEAQLDKSGLPSDRFFAERPEGSVSTLKIQRTQQEDSAVYLCASSLEGRSRGNIQYFGAGTRLSVL.